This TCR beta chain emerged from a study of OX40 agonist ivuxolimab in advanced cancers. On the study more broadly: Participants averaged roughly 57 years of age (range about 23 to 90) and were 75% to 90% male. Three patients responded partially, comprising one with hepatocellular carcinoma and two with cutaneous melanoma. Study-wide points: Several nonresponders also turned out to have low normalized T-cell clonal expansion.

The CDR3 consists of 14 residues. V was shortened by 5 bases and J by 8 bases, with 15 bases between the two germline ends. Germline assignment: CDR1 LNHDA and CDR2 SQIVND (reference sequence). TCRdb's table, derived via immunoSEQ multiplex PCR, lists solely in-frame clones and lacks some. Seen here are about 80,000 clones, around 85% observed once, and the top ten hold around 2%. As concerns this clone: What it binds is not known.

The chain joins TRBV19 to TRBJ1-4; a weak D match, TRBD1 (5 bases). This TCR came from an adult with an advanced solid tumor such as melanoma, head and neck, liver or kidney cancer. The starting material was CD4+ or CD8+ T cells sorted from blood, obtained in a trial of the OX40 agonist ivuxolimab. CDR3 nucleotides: TGTGCCAGTAGTGGTGGGACCGGGGAGGAAAAACTGTTTTTT. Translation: CASSGGTGEEKLFF.